This T cell receptor (beta chain) was recovered during a study of blood T cell repertoires in COVID-19. In the authors' methods: From reference gene primer amplification, estimates of nucleated cell counts were derived. The data were produced by immunoSEQ multiplex PCR, yet TCRdb's version contains in-frame clones alone and is incomplete. V and J calls plus clone size are reproduced from that table; the DNA served to infer D and trimming. Of roughly 120,000 clones in the sample, around nine tenths were seen once. Germline trimming cut 0 bases from V and 4 bases from J; bases unmatched to any gene: 3. CDR1 and CDR2 (germline): LGHNA, YSLEER. This CDR3 has 15 residues.

This receptor was identified in a woman aged 50 to 60 with acute or convalescent COVID-19. The rearrangement joins TRBV4-3 to TRBJ2-1; the match to TRBD2 covers 7 bases. The sequenced material came from peripheral blood. The CDR3 loop is CASSQEGLGYNEQFF. For the CDR3, the DNA is TGCGCCAGCAGCCAAGAAGGACTAGGGTACAATGAGCAGTTCTTC.